This T cell receptor beta chain was identified in a study of beta chain features in type 1 diabetes. Study observations and caveats: In every one of the four CD4+ subsets, TCRB CDR3s were moderately but significantly shorter in Type 1 diabetes patients.

Since all of the isolated RNA was reverse transcribed, expressed TCRB transcripts were what got sequenced. The data were produced by immunoSEQ multiplex PCR, yet TCRdb's version contains in-frame clones alone and is incomplete. The sample shows about 150,000 clones, about 44% of them seen only once. Unmatched junction bases numbered 9, after V lost 4 bases and J lost 9 bases. The CDR3 totals 13 residues. Germline V gene sequence: CDR1 SGHDN, CDR2 FVKESK. Sorted CD4+ subsets: naive, central memory, regulatory, stem cell-like memory (CD45RO/CCR7/CD25/CD127/CD95/CD27 panel). On this clone itself: Its antigen is not identified.

V and J are TRBV14 and TRBJ2-7, with 7 bases aligning to TRBD2. The TCR comes from a man between 18 and 29 years old in good health. The sample consisted of Tregs from blood. CDR3 DNA sequence: TGTGCCAGCAGCCCCTGGGGCAGGGAGGGGCAGTACTTC. Amino acid sequence: CASSPWGREGQYF.